The sequence of this T cell receptor (beta chain) was determined in a study of blood T cell repertoires in COVID-19. The table came from immunoSEQ multiplex PCR; TCRdb's copy has only in-frame clones and leaves some out. The repertoire holds about 180,000 clones, with roughly nine tenths as singletons. Germline assignment: CDR1 MRHNA and CDR2 SNTAGT. The CDR3 is 12 residues long. Trimming pared 9 bases from V and 2 bases from J, leaving 10 bases between. This rearrangement joins TRBV6-4 to TRBJ2-5; D is undetermined. This clonotype was sampled from a man aged 18 to 29 who had recovered from COVID-19. Input material: peripheral blood. CDR3 amino acids: CARNGGQETQYF. CDR3 DNA sequence: TGTGCCAGGAACGGCGGACAAGAGACCCAGTACTTC.